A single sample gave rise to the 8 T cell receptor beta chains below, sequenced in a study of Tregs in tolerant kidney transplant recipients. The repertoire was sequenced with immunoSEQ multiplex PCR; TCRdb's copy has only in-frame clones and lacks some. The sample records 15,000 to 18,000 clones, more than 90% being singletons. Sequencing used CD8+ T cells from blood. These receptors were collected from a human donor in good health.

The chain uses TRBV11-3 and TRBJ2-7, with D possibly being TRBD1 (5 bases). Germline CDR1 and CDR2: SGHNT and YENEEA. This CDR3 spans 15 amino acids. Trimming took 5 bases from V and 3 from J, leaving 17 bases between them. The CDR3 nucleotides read TGTGCCAGCAGCCACCGGCCTAGGGGCCTCTACGAGCAGTACTTC. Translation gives CASSHRPRGLYEQYF. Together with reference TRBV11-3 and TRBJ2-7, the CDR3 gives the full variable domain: EAGVVQSPRYKIIEKKQPVAFWCNPISGHNTLYWYLQNLGQGPELLIRYENEEAVDDSQLPKDRFSAERLKGVDSTLKIQPAELGDSAVYLCASSHRPRGLYEQYFGPGTRLTVT.

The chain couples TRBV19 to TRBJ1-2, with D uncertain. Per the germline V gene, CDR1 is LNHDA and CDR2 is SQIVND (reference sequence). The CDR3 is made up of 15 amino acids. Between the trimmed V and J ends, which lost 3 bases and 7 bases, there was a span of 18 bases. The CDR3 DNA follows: TGTGCCAGTAGTATGCCCCCTATCGGATCTCCTGGCTACACCTTC. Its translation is CASSMPPIGSPGYTF.

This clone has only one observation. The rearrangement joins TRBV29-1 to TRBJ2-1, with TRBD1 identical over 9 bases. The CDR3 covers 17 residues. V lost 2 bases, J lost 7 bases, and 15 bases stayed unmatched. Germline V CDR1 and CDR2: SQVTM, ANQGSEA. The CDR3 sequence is CSVEYPDRGAHRNEQFF. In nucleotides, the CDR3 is TGCAGCGTTGAATATCCCGACAGGGGGGCCCATCGGAATGAGCAGTTCTTC.

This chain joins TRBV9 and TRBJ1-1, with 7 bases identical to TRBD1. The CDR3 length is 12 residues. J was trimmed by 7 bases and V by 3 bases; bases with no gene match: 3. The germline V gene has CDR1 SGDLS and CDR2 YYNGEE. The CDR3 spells CASSAGTDEAFF. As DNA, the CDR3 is TGTGCCAGCAGCGCGGGGACAGATGAAGCTTTCTTT.

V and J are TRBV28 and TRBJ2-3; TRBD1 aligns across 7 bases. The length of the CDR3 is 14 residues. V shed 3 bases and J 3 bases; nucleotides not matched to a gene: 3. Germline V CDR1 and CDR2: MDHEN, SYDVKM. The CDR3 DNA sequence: TGTGCCAGCAGTTTCCTACAGGGGACAGATACGCAGTATTTT. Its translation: CASSFLQGTDTQYF.

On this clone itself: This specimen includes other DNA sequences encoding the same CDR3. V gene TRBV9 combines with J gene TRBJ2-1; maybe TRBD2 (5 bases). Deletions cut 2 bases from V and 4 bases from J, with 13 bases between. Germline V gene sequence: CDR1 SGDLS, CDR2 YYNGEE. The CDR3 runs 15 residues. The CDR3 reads CASSVEAGGYNEQFF. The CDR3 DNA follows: TGTGCCAGCAGCGTTGAGGCGGGCGGGTACAATGAGCAGTTCTTC.

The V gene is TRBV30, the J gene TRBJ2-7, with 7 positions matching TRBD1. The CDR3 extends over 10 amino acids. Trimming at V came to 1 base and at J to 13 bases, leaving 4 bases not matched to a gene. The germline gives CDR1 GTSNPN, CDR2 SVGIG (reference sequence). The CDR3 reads CAWSGQGLYF. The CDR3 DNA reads TGTGCCTGGAGTGGACAGGGCCTATACTTC.

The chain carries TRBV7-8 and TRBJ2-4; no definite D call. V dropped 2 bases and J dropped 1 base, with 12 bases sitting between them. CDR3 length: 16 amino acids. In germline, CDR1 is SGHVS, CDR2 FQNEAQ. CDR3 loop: CASSLFPQVAKNIQYF. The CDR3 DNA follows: TGTGCCAGCAGCTTATTCCCCCAGGTGGCCAAAAACATTCAGTACTTC.